The entry below describes one T cell receptor (beta chain). Its target is not known. The PCR employed 60 Vbeta primers together with 13 Jbeta primers. Only in-frame clones appear in the TCRdb table, and some are missing; sequencing was by immunoSEQ multiplex PCR. The sample shows 200,000 to 250,000 clones, about 80% of them seen only once. The data originate from a study of cytomegalovirus exposure and HLA in healthy donors. Overall study results and limits: There were a few CMV-associated chains whose specificity for CMV antigens was confirmed in vitro. V- and J-gene trimming in TCR beta was tied to a missense DCLRE1C variant by an analysis performed later. Accurate prediction of HLA-A and HLA-B alleles (for most subjects) was reportedly achieved from TCR beta sequences.

V lost 3 bases and J lost 0, with 8 bases in between. CDR3 size: 14 residues. Germline V gene data show CDR1 as ENHRY and CDR2 as SYGVKD. The material sequenced was PBMCs. This rearrangement joins TRBV10-3 to TRBJ1-1; no clear D gene. The sequence derives from a woman aged 40 to 49 in good health and CMV-seronegative. As DNA, the CDR3 is TGTGCCATCAGTGAACTGCTTCTGAACACTGAAGCTTTCTTT. This translates into CAISELLLNTEAFF.